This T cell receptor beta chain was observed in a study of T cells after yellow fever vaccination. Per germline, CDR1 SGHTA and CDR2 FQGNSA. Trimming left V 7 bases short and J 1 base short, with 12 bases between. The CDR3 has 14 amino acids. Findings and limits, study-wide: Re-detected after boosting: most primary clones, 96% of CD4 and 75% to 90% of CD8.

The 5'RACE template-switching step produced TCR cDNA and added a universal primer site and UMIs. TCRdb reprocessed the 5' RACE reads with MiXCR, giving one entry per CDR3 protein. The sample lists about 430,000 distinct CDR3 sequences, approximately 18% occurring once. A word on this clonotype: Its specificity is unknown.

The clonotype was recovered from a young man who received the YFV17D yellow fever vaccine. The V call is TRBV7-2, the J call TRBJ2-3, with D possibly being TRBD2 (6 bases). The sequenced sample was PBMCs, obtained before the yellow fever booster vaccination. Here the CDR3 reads CASTLRGGTDTQYF. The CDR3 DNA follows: TGTGCCAGCACCCTCCGCGGGGGCACAGATACGCAGTATTTT. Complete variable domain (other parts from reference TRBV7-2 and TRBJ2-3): GAGVSQSPSNKVTEKGKDVELRCDPISGHTALYWYRQSLGQGLEFLIYFQGNSAPDKSGLPSDRFSAERTGGSVSTLTIQRTQQEDSAVYLCASTLRGGTDTQYFGPGTRLTVL.